This T cell receptor (beta chain) was sequenced in a study of T cells in Graves' hyperthyroidism and ophthalmopathy. Study-level information: Blood from the periphery was taken at initial diagnosis, before any treatment.

V was clipped by 4 bases and J by 9 bases, with 35 bases between them. CDR3 size: 20 residues. Germline loops: CDR1 SGHRS, CDR2 YFSETQ. The sample holds many counts of this clonotype. RNA transcripts were the template for amplifying TCR beta CDR3 regions. When the TCR CDR3 underwent first-round RT-PCR, the HTBI primer set was used. TCRdb analysed the multiplex PCR reads with MiXCR anew, one entry per CDR3 protein. This table has 450,000 to 600,000 distinct CDR3 sequences, about 14% appearing once. The receptor comes from a woman between 40 and 55 years old with Graves' hyperthyroidism. The chain carries TRBV5-1 and TRBJ2-1, with D possibly matching TRBD2 (9 bases). Sequencing used blood. CDR3 sequence: CASSPLDRGRVWREGGEQFF. DNA of the CDR3: TGCGCCAGCAGCCCACTTGACAGGGGACGAGTTTGGCGGGAGGGCGGTGAGCAGTTCTTC.